The source of this T cell receptor (beta chain) is a study of T cell responses to AZD1222 COVID-19 vaccine. The data were produced by immunoSEQ multiplex PCR, yet TCRdb's version contains in-frame clones alone and is incomplete. The sample has about 120,000 clones; 89% are singletons. This CDR3 has 14 amino acids. Trimming pared 5 bases from V and 0 bases from J, leaving 11 bases between. Germline values: CDR1 SGHNT, CDR2 YYREEE (reference sequence). This TCR came from an adult in good health. Specimen: peripheral blood, collected on day 0 of AZD1222 vaccination. The genes are TRBV5-4 and TRBJ1-1, with D uncertain. CDR3 residues: CASSEILMNTEAFF. The CDR3 region has the DNA TGTGCCAGCAGTGAAATACTGATGAACACTGAAGCTTTCTTT.